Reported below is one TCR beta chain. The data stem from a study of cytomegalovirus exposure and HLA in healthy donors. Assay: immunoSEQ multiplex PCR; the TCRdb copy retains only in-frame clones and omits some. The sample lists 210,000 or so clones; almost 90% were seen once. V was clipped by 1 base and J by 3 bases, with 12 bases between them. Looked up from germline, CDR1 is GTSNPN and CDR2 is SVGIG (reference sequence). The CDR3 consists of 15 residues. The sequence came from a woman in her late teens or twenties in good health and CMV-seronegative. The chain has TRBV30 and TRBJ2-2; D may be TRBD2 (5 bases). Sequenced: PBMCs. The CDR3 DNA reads TGTGCCTGGAGTGCCTCCGAGAGGGACACCGGGGAGCTGTTTTTT. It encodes CAWSASERDTGELFF.